The 16 T cell receptor beta chains in this list originate from one sample, sequenced in a study of identical twins. TCRdb reprocessed the 5' RACE reads via MiXCR and lists one record per CDR3 protein. The repertoire holds about 690,000 distinct CDR3 sequences, with around 21% as singletons. These data were also filed under a second study, of T cells expressing NK-cell markers.

The specimen sequenced was PBMCs. Receptors were obtained from a woman younger than 35 in good health.

The V and J genes are TRBV20-1 and TRBJ2-5; 13 bases fit TRBD2. Per the germline V gene, CDR1 is DFQATT and CDR2 is SNEGSKA (reference sequence). V was clipped by 0 bases and J by 4 bases; unmatched bases: 11. CDR3 size: 18 residues. CDR3 bases: TGCAGTGCTAGAGATTGGACTAGCGGGGGCATTAGGGGAGAGACCCAGTACTTC. Translating it yields CSARDWTSGGIRGETQYF.

This clonotype was seen many times. This sequence joins TRBV6-5 and TRBJ1-2; no definite D call. Germline CDR1 and CDR2: MNHEY and SVGAGI. Trimming pared 2 bases from V and 0 bases from J, leaving 4 bases between. The CDR3 contains 13 residues. The CDR3 DNA sequence: TGTGCCAGCAGTTACGTGGCTAACTATGGCTACACCTTC. Encoded protein: CASSYVANYGYTF.

This clonotype was picked up many times. The CDR3 DNA is TGTGCCAGCAGTGACTCTAGCGGGGGGCCCGCAGATACGCAGTATTTT. It yields the protein CASSDSSGGPADTQYF. V is TRBV12-3 or TRBV12-4 and J is TRBJ2-3, with 11 bases that match TRBD2. Trimming at V came to 5 bases and at J to 4 bases, leaving 8 bases not matched to a gene. This CDR3 region has 16 residues.

This clonotype appeared a few times. The chain uses TRBV5-1 and TRBJ2-6; D is unresolved. From germline, CDR1 is SGHRS and CDR2 YFSETQ. The CDR3 runs to 18 residues. The germline V and J ends were trimmed by 4 bases and 0 bases, with 17 bases remaining between them. The CDR3 nucleotides read TGCGCCAGCAGCCCTCCTCTAGATCAGTTCTCTGGGGCCAACGTCCTGACTTTC. As protein: CASSPPLDQFSGANVLTF.

The chain links TRBV24-1 to TRBJ2-3; 9 positions agree with TRBD2. V shed 5 bases and J 0 bases; nucleotides not matched to a gene: 8. The CDR3 is 17 residues long. The germline gives CDR1 KGHDR, CDR2 SFDVKD. This chain's CDR3 is CATSGGSGGSSTDTQYF. CDR3 bases: TGTGCCACCAGTGGAGGTAGCGGGGGCTCTAGCACAGATACGCAGTATTTT.

In its sample, this clonotype was seen a few times. This chain joins TRBV6-5 and TRBJ2-3, with a possible D match to TRBD1 (5 bases). The CDR3 extends over 14 amino acids. The germline CDR1 and CDR2 sequences are MNHEY and SVGAGI. V was pared by 0 bases and J by 3 bases, with 7 bases between. The CDR3, as DNA: TGTGCCAGCAGTTACTCGGGGCAGACAGATACGCAGTATTTT. Translating it yields CASSYSGQTDTQYF.

This clonotype was observed a few times. V and J are TRBV20-1 and TRBJ2-7; D remains ambiguous. Trimming took 2 bases from V and 5 from J, leaving 13 bases between them. There are 13 residues in the CDR3. The germline V gene encodes CDR1 DFQATT and CDR2 SNEGSKA (reference sequence). The CDR3 loop is CSARPERANEQYF. As DNA, the CDR3 is TGCAGTGCTAGACCGGAAAGGGCTAACGAGCAGTACTTC.

This clonotype came up a few times. The chain uses TRBV20-1 and TRBJ2-5; D gene uncertain. The CDR3 is 14 residues long. V was cut by 6 bases and J by 0 bases, with 14 bases left in between. Germline values: CDR1 DFQATT, CDR2 SNEGSKA (reference sequence). The CDR3 reads CSASGGWYQETQYF. As DNA, the CDR3 is TGCAGTGCCTCAGGCGGTTGGTACCAAGAGACCCAGTACTTC.

CDR3: CSARDGQKLFF. CDR3 in DNA: TGCAGTGCAAGGGACGGTCAAAAACTGTTTTTT. The V gene is TRBV20-1, the J gene TRBJ1-4; maybe TRBD1 (5 bases). CDR3 length: 11 residues. Germline V gives CDR1 DFQATT, CDR2 SNEGSKA (reference sequence). V lost 6 bases and J 9 bases, leaving 11 bases between the germline ends.

This clonotype was seen more than once but under ten times. The chain carries TRBV29-1 and TRBJ2-7; 7 nucleotides align to TRBD2. The trim removed 5 bases at V and 3 bases at J, leaving 13 bases unmatched. CDR1 and CDR2 (germline): SQVTM, ANQGSEA. The CDR3 runs 15 residues. The CDR3 sequence is CSVSWRLAAHYEQYF. CDR3 DNA sequence: TGCAGCGTTTCATGGAGGCTAGCGGCCCACTACGAGCAGTACTTC.

This clonotype has a handful of counts. The CDR3 reads CSATPGLLDYEQYF. CDR3 in DNA: TGCAGCGCTACCCCGGGACTCCTGGATTACGAGCAGTACTTC. This sequence joins TRBV29-1 and TRBJ2-7; D may be TRBD2 (6 bases). Trimming removed 7 bases from V and 4 bases from J, with 20 bases in between. CDR3 length: 14 amino acids. Germline CDR1 SQVTM, CDR2 ANQGSEA.

J is TRBJ1-2 and V is TRBV4-3; perhaps TRBD1 as D (5 bases). In germline, CDR1 is LGHNA, CDR2 YSLEER. The CDR3 is 15 residues long. Trimming cost V 1 base and J 3 bases, with 12 bases left between them. CDR3 in amino acids: CASSQGRQGDYGYTF. The CDR3 nucleotides are TGCGCCAGCAGCCAAGGGAGGCAGGGCGACTATGGCTACACCTTC.

The V call is TRBV20-1, the J call TRBJ2-7, with 8 nucleotides matching TRBD2. With V trimmed by 6 bases and J by 2 bases, 12 bases remained unmatched. From germline, CDR1 is DFQATT and CDR2 SNEGSKA (reference sequence). There are 15 residues in the CDR3. CDR3 amino acids: CSAPPGSGGAYEQYF. The CDR3 nucleotides read TGCAGTGCCCCTCCCGGGAGCGGGGGCGCCTACGAGCAGTACTTC.

V and J are TRBV7-6 and TRBJ2-7, with 9 bases lining up with TRBD1. Trimming cost V 5 bases and J 2 bases; bases outside gene matches: 7. CDR3 size: 15 residues. Germline CDR1 reads SGHVS; CDR2 reads FNYEAQ. The CDR3 sequence: CASSTTGGLTYEQYF. CDR3 bases: TGTGCCAGCAGCACCACAGGGGGCTTGACCTACGAGCAGTACTTC.

The rearrangement links TRBV9 to TRBJ2-4, with 7 nucleotides matching TRBD1. The CDR3 runs to 16 residues. J gave up 3 bases and V 3 bases, and 9 bases lay outside the gene matches. Per germline, CDR1 SGDLS and CDR2 YYNGEE. CDR3: CASSEGLDRVKNIQYF. The CDR3 region has the DNA TGTGCCAGCAGCGAGGGCCTAGACAGGGTCAAAAACATTCAGTACTTC.

This clonotype has just a few counts. The V and J genes are TRBV7-2 and TRBJ1-6; 12 bases are a match to TRBD1. The length of the CDR3 is 16 residues. The germline V gene has CDR1 SGHTA and CDR2 FQGNSA. With 4 bases clipped from V and 15 bases from J, the junction kept 13 bases outside the gene matches. The CDR3 DNA reads TGTGCCAGCAGCTATATGCCGGGACAGGGGGCAGGGGTCCTCCACTTT. This translates into CASSYMPGQGAGVLHF.